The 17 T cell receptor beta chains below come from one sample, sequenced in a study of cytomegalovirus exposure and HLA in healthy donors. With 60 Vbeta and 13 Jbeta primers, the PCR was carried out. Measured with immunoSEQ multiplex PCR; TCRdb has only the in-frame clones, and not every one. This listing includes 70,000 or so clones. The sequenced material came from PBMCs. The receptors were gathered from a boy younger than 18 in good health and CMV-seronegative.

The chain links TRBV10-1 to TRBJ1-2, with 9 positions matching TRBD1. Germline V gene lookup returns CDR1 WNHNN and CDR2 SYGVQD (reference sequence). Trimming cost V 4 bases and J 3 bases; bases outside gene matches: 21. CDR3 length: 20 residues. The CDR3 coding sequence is TGCGCCAGCAGTGTCGGGACAGGGCGAACACCTGGGAACACCCACTATGGCTACACCTTC. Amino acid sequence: CASSVGTGRTPGNTHYGYTF.

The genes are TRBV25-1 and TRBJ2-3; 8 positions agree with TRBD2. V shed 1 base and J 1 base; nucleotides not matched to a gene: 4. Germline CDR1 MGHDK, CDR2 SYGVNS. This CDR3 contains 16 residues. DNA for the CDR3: TGTGCCAGCAGTGAATGGAAGCGGGGGCGCACAGATACGCAGTATTTT. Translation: CASSEWKRGRTDTQYF.

CDR3: CASSQWDRVSYNEQFF. The CDR3, as DNA: TGTGCCAGCAGCCAATGGGACAGGGTCTCCTACAATGAGCAGTTCTTC. The J gene is TRBJ2-1, the V gene TRBV4-2, with 9 bases lining up with TRBD1. The CDR3 runs 16 residues. CDR1 LGHNA and CDR2 YNFKEQ come from the germline V gene. V lost 2 bases to trimming and J lost 0 bases; unmatched junction nucleotides: 2.

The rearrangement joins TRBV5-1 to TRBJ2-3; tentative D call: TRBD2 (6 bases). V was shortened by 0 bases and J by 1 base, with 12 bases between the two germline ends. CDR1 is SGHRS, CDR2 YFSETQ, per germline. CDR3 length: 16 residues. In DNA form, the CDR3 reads TGCGCCAGCAGCTTGGCCGGGCGGGGTCGCACAGATACGCAGTATTTT. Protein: CASSLAGRGRTDTQYF.

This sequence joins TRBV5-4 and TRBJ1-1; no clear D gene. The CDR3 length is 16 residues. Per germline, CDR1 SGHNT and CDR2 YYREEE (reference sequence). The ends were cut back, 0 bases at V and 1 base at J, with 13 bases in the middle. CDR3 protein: CASSLEVPGWNTEAFF. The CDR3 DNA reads TGTGCCAGCAGCTTGGAGGTTCCAGGCTGGAACACTGAAGCTTTCTTT.

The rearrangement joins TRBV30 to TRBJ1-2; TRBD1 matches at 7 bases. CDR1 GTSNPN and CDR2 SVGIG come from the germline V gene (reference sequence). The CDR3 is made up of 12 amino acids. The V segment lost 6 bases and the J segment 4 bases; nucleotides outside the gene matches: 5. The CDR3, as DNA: TGTGCCTGCTATCAGGGGGGCTATGGCTACACCTTC. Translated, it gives CACYQGGYGYTF.

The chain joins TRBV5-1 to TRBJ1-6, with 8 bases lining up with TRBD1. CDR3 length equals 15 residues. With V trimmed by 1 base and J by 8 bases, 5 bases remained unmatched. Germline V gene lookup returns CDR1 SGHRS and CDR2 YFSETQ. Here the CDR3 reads CASSLSQGVDSPLHF. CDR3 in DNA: TGCGCCAGCAGCTTGTCACAGGGGGTTGATTCACCCCTCCACTTT. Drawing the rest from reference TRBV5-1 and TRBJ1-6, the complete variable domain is KAGVTQTPRYLIKTRGQQVTLSCSPISGHRSVSWYQQTPGQGLQFLFEYFSETQRNKGNFPGRFSGRQFSNSRSEMNVSTLELGDSALYLCASSLSQGVDSPLHFGNGTRLTVT.

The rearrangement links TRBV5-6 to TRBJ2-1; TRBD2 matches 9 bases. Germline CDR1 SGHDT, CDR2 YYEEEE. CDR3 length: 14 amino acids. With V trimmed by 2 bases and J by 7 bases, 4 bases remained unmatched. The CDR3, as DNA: TGTGCCAGCAGCTTTAGCGGGAGAGTGAATGAGCAGTTCTTC. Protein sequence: CASSFSGRVNEQFF.

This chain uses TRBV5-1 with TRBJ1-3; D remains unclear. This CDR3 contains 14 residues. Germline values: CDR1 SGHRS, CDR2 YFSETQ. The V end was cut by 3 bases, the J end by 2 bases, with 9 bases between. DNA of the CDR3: TGCGCCAGCAGCTCCAGCAGGACTGGAAACACCATATATTTT. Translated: CASSSSRTGNTIYF. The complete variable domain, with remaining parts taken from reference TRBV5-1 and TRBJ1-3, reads KAGVTQTPRYLIKTRGQQVTLSCSPISGHRSVSWYQQTPGQGLQFLFEYFSETQRNKGNFPGRFSGRQFSNSRSEMNVSTLELGDSALYLCASSSSRTGNTIYFGEGSWLTVV.

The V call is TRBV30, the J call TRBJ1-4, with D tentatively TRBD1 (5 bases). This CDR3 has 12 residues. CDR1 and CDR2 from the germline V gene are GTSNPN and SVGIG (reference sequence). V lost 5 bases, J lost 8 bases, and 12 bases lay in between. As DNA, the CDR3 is TGTGCCTGGGCGGGGACGGAGGAAAAACTGTTTTTT. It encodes CAWAGTEEKLFF.

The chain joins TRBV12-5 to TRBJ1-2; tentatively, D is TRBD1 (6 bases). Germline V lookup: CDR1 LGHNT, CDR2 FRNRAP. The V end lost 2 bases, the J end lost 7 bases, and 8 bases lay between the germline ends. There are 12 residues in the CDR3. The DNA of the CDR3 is TGTGCTAGTGGTTTGAGGGGGTTTGGCTACACCTTC. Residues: CASGLRGFGYTF.

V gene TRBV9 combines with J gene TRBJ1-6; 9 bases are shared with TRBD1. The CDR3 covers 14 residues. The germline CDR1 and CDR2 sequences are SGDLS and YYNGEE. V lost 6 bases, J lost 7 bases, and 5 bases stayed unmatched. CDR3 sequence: CASNPGQGNSPLHF. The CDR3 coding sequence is TGTGCCAGCAACCCGGGACAGGGAAATTCACCCCTCCACTTT. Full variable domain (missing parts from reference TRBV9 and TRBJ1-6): DSGVTQTPKHLITATGQRVTLRCSPRSGDLSVYWYQQSLDQGLQFLIQYYNGEERAKGNILERFSAQQFPDLHSELNLSSLELGDSALYFCASNPGQGNSPLHFGNGTRLTVT.

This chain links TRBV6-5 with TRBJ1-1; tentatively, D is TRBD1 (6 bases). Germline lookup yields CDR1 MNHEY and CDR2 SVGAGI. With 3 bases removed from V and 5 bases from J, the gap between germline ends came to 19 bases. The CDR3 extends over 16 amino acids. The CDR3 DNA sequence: TGTGCCAGCAGTTATAGGGGCAGGGGAAAGAGGACTGAAGCTTTCTTT. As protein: CASSYRGRGKRTEAFF.

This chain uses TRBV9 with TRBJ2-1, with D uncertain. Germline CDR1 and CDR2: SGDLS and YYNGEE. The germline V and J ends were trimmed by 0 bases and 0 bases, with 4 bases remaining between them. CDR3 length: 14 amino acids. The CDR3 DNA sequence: TGTGCCAGCAGCGTAGGGAGCTCCTACAATGAGCAGTTCTTC. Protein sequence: CASSVGSSYNEQFF.

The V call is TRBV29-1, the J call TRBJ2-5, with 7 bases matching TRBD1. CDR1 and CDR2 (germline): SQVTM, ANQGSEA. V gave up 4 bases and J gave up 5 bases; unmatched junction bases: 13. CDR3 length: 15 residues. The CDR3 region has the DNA TGCAGCGTTGCGGTCGCAGGGGGTTTGGGGGAGACCCAGTACTTC. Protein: CSVAVAGGLGETQYF.

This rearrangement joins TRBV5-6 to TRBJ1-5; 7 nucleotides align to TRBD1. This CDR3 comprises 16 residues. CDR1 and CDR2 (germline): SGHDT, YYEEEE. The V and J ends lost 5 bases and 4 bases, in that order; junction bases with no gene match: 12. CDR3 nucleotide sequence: TGTGCCAGCAGTAGCCGGCTTGGGACAGTTAATCAGCCCCAGCATTTT. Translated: CASSSRLGTVNQPQHF.

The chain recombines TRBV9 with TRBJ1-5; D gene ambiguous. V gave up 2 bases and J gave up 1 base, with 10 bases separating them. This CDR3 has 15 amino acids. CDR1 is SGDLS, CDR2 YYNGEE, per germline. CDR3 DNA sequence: TGTGCCAGCAGCGTCGGGGATACGAGCAATCAGCCCCAGCATTTT. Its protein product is CASSVGDTSNQPQHF.